This T cell receptor (beta chain) originates from a study of radiotherapy plus CTLA-4 blockade in lung cancer. Looking at the study overall: Disease control was achieved by around 33% of patients, and objective responses by 15% to 20%.

V shed 4 bases, J shed 3 bases, and the junction held 9 bases outside the gene matches. Germline V gene sequence: CDR1 MGHRA, CDR2 YSYEKL. CDR3 length: 15 residues. Measured with immunoSEQ multiplex PCR; TCRdb has only the in-frame clones, and not every one. The sample has tens of thousands of clones; more than 70% are singletons. The sequence was collected from a human donor with non-small cell lung cancer whose response to radiotherapy plus ipilimumab could not be evaluated. Sequencing was performed on peripheral blood, taken from a patient treated with radiotherapy plus ipilimumab. The chain carries TRBV4-1 and TRBJ2-7; TRBD2 aligns across 7 bases. In nucleotides, the CDR3 is TGCGCCAGCAGCCCCACCGGGACTACCCGCTACGAGCAGTACTTC. This codes for CASSPTGTTRYEQYF.